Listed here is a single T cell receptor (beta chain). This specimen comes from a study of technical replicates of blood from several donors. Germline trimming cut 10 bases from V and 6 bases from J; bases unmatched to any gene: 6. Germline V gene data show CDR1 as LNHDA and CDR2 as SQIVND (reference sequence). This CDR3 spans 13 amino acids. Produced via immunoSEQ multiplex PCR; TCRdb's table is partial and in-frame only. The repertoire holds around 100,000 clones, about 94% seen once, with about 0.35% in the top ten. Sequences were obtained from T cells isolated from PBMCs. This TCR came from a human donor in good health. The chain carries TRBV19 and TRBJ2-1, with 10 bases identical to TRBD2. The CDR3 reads CATSAGGVNEQFF. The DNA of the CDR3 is TGTGCCACTTCAGCGGGAGGGGTCAATGAGCAGTTCTTC. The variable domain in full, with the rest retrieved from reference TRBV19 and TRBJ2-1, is DGGITQSPKYLFRKEGQNVTLSCEQNLNHDAMYWYRQDPGQGLRLIYYSQIVNDFQKGDIAEGYSVSREKKESFPLTVTSAQKNPTAFYLCATSAGGVNEQFFGPGTRLTVL.